A single sample is the source of the 21 T cell receptor beta chains below, sequenced in a study of Ad26.COV2.S vaccination and SARS-CoV-2 variants. The treatment here: 15 to 20 received Ad26.COV2.S at low or high dose, single or two shots; several received placebo; per-sample allocation not given. The study sampled participants on day 63 after the first vaccine or placebo injection. The table came from immunoSEQ multiplex PCR; TCRdb's copy has only in-frame clones and leaves some out. The sample lists fewer than 500,000 clones; approximately 89% were seen once. The sample in question was peripheral blood, obtained in a trial of Ad26.COV2.S vaccine versus placebo. Receptors were obtained from a person between 18 and 65 years old who received the Ad26.COV2.S COVID-19 vaccine or a placebo.

The rearrangement links TRBV19 to TRBJ1-5, with 9 bases that match TRBD1. The CDR3 extends over 18 amino acids. The V gene end was trimmed by 5 bases and the J gene end by 4 bases; junction bases not matched to a gene: 15. Germline V gives CDR1 LNHDA, CDR2 SQIVND (reference sequence). The CDR3 nucleotides are TGTGCCAGTAGTGCGAGAATTATCGGGACAGGGCGGAATCAGCCCCAGCATTTT. Protein: CASSARIIGTGRNQPQHF.

The gene calls are TRBV7-9 and TRBJ2-2, with 11 bases identical to TRBD2. The germline V gene has CDR1 SEHNR and CDR2 FQNEAQ (reference sequence). J lost 5 bases, V lost 2 bases, and 1 base had no gene match. The CDR3 contains 15 residues. The CDR3 DNA follows: TGTGCCAGCAGCTTAACTAGCGGGAGAACCGGGGAGCTGTTTTTT. Protein: CASSLTSGRTGELFF.

The chain employs TRBV3-1 (or the pseudogene TRBV3-2) and TRBJ2-3; D is unclear. The CDR3 is 16 amino acids. V dropped 0 bases and J dropped 6 bases, with 16 bases sitting between them. The germline CDR1 and CDR2 sequences are LGHDT and YNNKEL (reference sequence). CDR3 nucleotide sequence: TGTGCCAGCAGCCAAGATCGCGGTCTAAACACGGATACGCAGTATTTT. This translates into CASSQDRGLNTDTQYF.

This clone was recorded only once. V usage is TRBV30 and J usage is TRBJ2-1; the match to TRBD1 covers 10 bases. This CDR3 is 18 amino acids long. Germline CDR1 is GTSNPN and CDR2 is SVGIG (reference sequence). The chain's CDR3 is CAYDTQAPGTGAYNEQFF. The CDR3 coding sequence is TGTGCATACGACACCCAGGCCCCCGGGACAGGGGCCTACAATGAGCAGTTCTTC.

V usage is TRBV7-9 and J usage is TRBJ1-1; D may be TRBD1 (5 bases). There are 15 residues in the CDR3. V lost 5 bases and J lost 5, with 18 bases in between. Germline CDR1 is SEHNR and CDR2 is FQNEAQ (reference sequence). CDR3 sequence reads: CASSPYSPGGTEAFF. In nucleotides, the CDR3 is TGTGCCAGCAGCCCTTACTCGCCCGGGGGGACTGAAGCTTTCTTT.

The chain carries TRBV4-2 and TRBJ2-1, with 11 bases fitting TRBD2. The CDR3 runs to 15 residues. V shed 5 bases and J 5 bases; nucleotides not matched to a gene: 5. CDR1 and CDR2 from the germline V gene are LGHNA and YNFKEQ. CDR3 in DNA: TGTGCCAGCAGCTATAGCGGGGGGGATGACAATGAGCAGTTCTTC. Protein sequence: CASSYSGGDDNEQFF.

The CDR3 loop reads CASSRTAGKEAQHF. The CDR3 region has the DNA TGTGCCAGCAGCCGGACAGCGGGGAAAGAGGCTCAGCATTTT. This sequence joins TRBV6-5 and TRBJ1-5; TRBD1 is a possible D gene (6 bases). The V end was cut by 6 bases, the J end by 13 bases, with 22 bases between. Germline CDR1 MNHEY, CDR2 SVGAGI. The CDR3 has 14 residues.

This clone has just one count. The genes are TRBV18 and TRBJ1-5; D is unclear. Germline lookup yields CDR1 KGHSH and CDR2 LQKENI. There are 13 residues in the CDR3. V dropped 2 bases and J dropped 3 bases, with 5 bases sitting between them. CDR3 DNA: TGTGCCAGCTCACCATGGGCCAATCAGCCCCAGCATTTT. Translation gives CASSPWANQPQHF.

This clone appeared a single time. The chain carries TRBV28 and TRBJ2-5; D might be TRBD1 or TRBD2, each matching 5 bases. With 3 bases removed from V and 5 bases from J, the gap between germline ends came to 22 bases. Germline CDR1 is MDHEN and CDR2 is SYDVKM. This CDR3 contains 17 residues. Here the CDR3 DNA reads TGTGCCAGCAGTTTGATTAGGGTGGGACCTACCATGGAGACCCAGTACTTC. This sequence encodes CASSLIRVGPTMETQYF. Together with reference TRBV28 and TRBJ2-5, the CDR3 gives the full variable domain: DVKVTQSSRYLVKRTGEKVFLECVQDMDHENMFWYRQDPGLGLRLIYFSYDVKMKEKGDIPEGYSVSREKKERFSLILESASTNQTSMYLCASSLIRVGPTMETQYFGPGTRLLVL.

The rearrangement uses TRBV9 and TRBJ1-3; D gene uncertain. The CDR3 consists of 14 residues. CDR1 is SGDLS, CDR2 YYNGEE, per germline. The V end was cut by 4 bases, the J end by 1 base, with 9 bases between. CDR3 nucleotide sequence: TGTGCCAGCAGCTACGGGGAATCTGGAAACACCATATATTTT. It is translated as CASSYGESGNTIYF. Full variable domain (missing parts from reference TRBV9 and TRBJ1-3): DSGVTQTPKHLITATGQRVTLRCSPRSGDLSVYWYQQSLDQGLQFLIQYYNGEERAKGNILERFSAQQFPDLHSELNLSSLELGDSALYFCASSYGESGNTIYFGEGSWLTVV.

The J gene is TRBJ2-6, the V gene TRBV27; no reliable D call. Between the trimmed V and J ends, which lost 1 base and 4 bases, there was a span of 5 bases. Germline lookup yields CDR1 MNHEY and CDR2 SMNVEV (reference sequence). The CDR3 contains 14 residues. CDR3 nucleotide sequence: TGTGCCAGCAGTTTATTGGGCGGGGCCAACGTCCTGACTTTC. Its translation is CASSLLGGANVLTF.

The J gene is TRBJ2-3, the V gene TRBV4-3; D remains unclear. The germline V gene encodes CDR1 LGHNA and CDR2 YSLEER. Trimming took 0 bases from V and 2 from J, leaving 15 bases between them. The CDR3 loop spans 17 amino acids. CDR3 region: CASSQELHGSYTDTQYF. In DNA, the CDR3 is TGCGCCAGCAGCCAAGAACTACACGGATCTTACACAGATACGCAGTATTTT.

The chain joins TRBV6-1 to TRBJ1-4, with 7 nucleotides matching TRBD1. The J segment lost 2 bases and the V segment lost 4 bases, leaving 7 bases of the junction unmatched. The germline V gene has CDR1 MNHNS and CDR2 SASEGT. The CDR3 contains 16 residues. CDR3 sequence reads: CASSVSTGVTNEKLFF. For the CDR3, the DNA is TGTGCCAGCAGTGTTAGTACAGGGGTCACTAATGAAAAACTGTTTTTT.

The genes are TRBV5-1 and TRBJ1-1, with a weak D call TRBD1 (5 bases). V dropped 3 bases and J dropped 3 bases, with 15 bases sitting between them. The CDR3 has 15 residues. Per germline, CDR1 SGHRS and CDR2 YFSETQ. This CDR3 is CASSYRDHTDTEAFF. The CDR3 DNA is TGCGCCAGCAGCTACCGGGACCACACCGACACTGAAGCTTTCTTT.

About this clone itself: This same CDR3 is encoded by further DNA sequences in the sample. The rearrangement uses TRBV12-3 or TRBV12-4 and TRBJ1-2, with a tentative D call TRBD1 (6 bases). There are 13 residues in the CDR3. V was pared by 5 bases and J by 4 bases, with 11 bases between. The CDR3 spells CASSPQTGYGYTF. The CDR3 DNA reads TGTGCCAGCAGTCCTCAGACAGGCTATGGCTACACCTTC.

CDR3: CASSRNPPDSSEQYV. The DNA of the CDR3 is TGTGCCAGCAGCCGAAACCCGCCGGACTCTAGTGAGCAGTACGTC. V gene TRBV3-1 (or the pseudogene TRBV3-2) combines with J gene TRBJ2-7; D may be TRBD2 (5 bases). The germline V gene encodes CDR1 LGHDT and CDR2 YNNKEL (reference sequence). The ends were cut back, 4 bases at V and 7 bases at J, with 20 bases in the middle. This CDR3 spans 15 amino acids.

The genes are TRBV11-3 and TRBJ1-2; D may be TRBD1 (5 bases). The V end was cut by 4 bases, the J end by 8 bases, with 11 bases between. Looked up from germline, CDR1 is SGHNT and CDR2 is YENEEA. This CDR3 has 12 residues. As DNA, the CDR3 is TGTGCCAGCAGCTGGCAGGGCGGCGGCTACACCTTC. It codes for CASSWQGGGYTF.

This sequence joins TRBV6-2 or TRBV6-3 and TRBJ1-2; D uncertain. This CDR3 spans 13 amino acids. Trimming stripped 2 bases from V and 5 bases from J, with 9 bases between. CDR1 is MNHEY, CDR2 SVGEGT, per germline. Written as DNA, the CDR3 is TGTGCCAGCAGTTACAGGAGCCCGTATGGCTACACCTTC. Its protein product is CASSYRSPYGYTF.

Details on this clone: The identical CDR3 is also encoded by other nucleotide sequences in the sample. The chain carries TRBV27 and TRBJ1-1; D uncertain. Between the trimmed V and J ends, which lost 2 bases and 5 bases, there was a span of 3 bases. Germline V CDR1 and CDR2: MNHEY, SMNVEV (reference sequence). This CDR3 comprises 11 residues. In nucleotides, the CDR3 is TGTGCCAGCAGTTTAGGGACTGAAGCTTTCTTT. This codes for CASSLGTEAFF.

The chain carries TRBV18 and TRBJ1-2; D ambiguous. CDR3 length: 13 residues. V was cut by 3 bases and J by 0 bases, with 5 bases left in between. Germline V gene sequence: CDR1 KGHSH, CDR2 LQKENI. Here the CDR3 DNA reads TGTGCCAGCTCACCTGAGGCTAACTATGGCTACACCTTC. Encoded protein: CASSPEANYGYTF.

The chain has TRBV3-1 (or the pseudogene TRBV3-2) and TRBJ2-4, with D uncertain. Trimming pared 1 base from V and 5 bases from J, leaving 12 bases between. The CDR3 has 15 amino acids. CDR1 and CDR2 (germline): LGHDT, YNNKEL (reference sequence). In nucleotides, the CDR3 is TGTGCCAGCAGCCAAGTTGTACCTCAAGAAAACATTCAGTACTTC. The encoded protein is CASSQVVPQENIQYF.